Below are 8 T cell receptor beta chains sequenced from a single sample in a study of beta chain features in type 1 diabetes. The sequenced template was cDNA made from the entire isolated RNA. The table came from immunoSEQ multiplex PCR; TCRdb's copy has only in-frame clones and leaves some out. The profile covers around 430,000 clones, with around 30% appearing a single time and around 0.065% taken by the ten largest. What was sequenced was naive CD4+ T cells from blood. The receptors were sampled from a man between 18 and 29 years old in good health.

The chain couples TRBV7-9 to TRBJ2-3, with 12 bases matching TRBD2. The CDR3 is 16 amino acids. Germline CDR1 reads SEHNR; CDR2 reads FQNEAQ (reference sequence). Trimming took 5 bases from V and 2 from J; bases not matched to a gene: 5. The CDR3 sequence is CASSPSGRGYTDTQYF. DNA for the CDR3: TGTGCCAGCAGCCCTAGCGGGAGGGGATACACAGATACGCAGTATTTT.

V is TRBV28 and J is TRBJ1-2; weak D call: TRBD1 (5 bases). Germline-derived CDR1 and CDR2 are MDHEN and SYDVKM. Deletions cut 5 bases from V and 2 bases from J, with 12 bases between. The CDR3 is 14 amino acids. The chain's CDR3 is CASSVPEGNYGYTF. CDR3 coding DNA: TGTGCCAGCAGTGTCCCTGAGGGGAACTATGGCTACACCTTC.

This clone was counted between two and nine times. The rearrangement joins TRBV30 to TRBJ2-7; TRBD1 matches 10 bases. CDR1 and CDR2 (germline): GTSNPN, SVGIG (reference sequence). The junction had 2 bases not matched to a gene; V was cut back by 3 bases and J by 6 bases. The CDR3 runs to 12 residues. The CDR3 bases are TGTGCCTGGAGGGGACAGGGGATCGAGCAGTACTTC. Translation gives CAWRGQGIEQYF.

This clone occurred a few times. The CDR3 sequence is CASSRVPGGPEALKNIQYF. The CDR3 DNA sequence: TGTGCCAGCAGCCGAGTTCCGGGGGGTCCTGAAGCCCTCAAAAACATTCAGTACTTC. This chain links TRBV4-2 with TRBJ2-4; 7 bases fit TRBD2. Germline assignment: CDR1 LGHNA and CDR2 YNFKEQ. V shed 4 bases, J shed 3 bases, and the junction held 18 bases outside the gene matches. There are 19 residues in the CDR3.

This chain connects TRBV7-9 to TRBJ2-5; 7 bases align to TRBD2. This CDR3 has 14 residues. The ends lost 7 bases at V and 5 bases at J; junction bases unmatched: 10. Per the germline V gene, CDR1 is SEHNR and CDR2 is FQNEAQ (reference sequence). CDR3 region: CASTTAGLEETQYF. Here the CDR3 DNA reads TGTGCCAGCACCACGGCCGGACTAGAGGAGACCCAGTACTTC.

The CDR3 region is CAWSRDSPTDTQYF. The CDR3, as DNA: TGTGCCTGGAGTCGGGACAGTCCCACAGATACGCAGTATTTT. The chain joins TRBV30 to TRBJ2-3; 7 bases line up with TRBD1. The CDR3 consists of 14 residues. Germline V gives CDR1 GTSNPN, CDR2 SVGIG (reference sequence). V shed 2 bases, J shed 2 bases, and the junction held 4 bases outside the gene matches.

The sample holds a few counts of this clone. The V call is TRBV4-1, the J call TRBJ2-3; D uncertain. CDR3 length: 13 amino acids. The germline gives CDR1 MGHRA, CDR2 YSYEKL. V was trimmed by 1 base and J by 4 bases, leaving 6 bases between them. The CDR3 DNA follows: TGCGCCAGCAGCCAAGTTGCCGCAGATACGCAGTATTTT. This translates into CASSQVAADTQYF.

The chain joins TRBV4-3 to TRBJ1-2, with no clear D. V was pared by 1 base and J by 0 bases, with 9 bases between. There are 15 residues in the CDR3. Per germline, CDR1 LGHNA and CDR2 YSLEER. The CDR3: CASSQGQSANYGYTF. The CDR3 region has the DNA TGCGCCAGCAGCCAAGGGCAGTCAGCTAACTATGGCTACACCTTC.